The present T cell receptor (beta chain) was sequenced within a study of cytomegalovirus exposure and HLA in healthy donors. Concerning this clone itself: In the same sample, other DNA sequences code for this CDR3.

A multiplex PCR was run with 60 Vbeta primers and 13 Jbeta primers. Generated by immunoSEQ multiplex PCR, the TCRdb table keeps only in-frame clones and is missing some. The sample carries about 130,000 clones, 55% to 75% recorded once. This sequence was found in a man younger than 40 in good health and CMV-seronegative. Sequencing was carried out using PBMCs.

The CDR3 DNA reads TGCGCCAGCAGCTTGACGGGTCCCTACGAGCAGTACTTC. It translates to CASSLTGPYEQYF. The V call is TRBV5-1, the J call TRBJ2-7; D remains unclear. Trimming shortened V by 1 base and J by 2 bases, and 7 bases separated the two germline ends. Germline lookup yields CDR1 SGHRS and CDR2 YFSETQ. There are 13 residues in the CDR3.